What follows is one TCR beta chain and its context. What it recognizes is unknown. Through MiXCR, TCRdb re-clonotyped the PCR reads. The table records around 10,000 clones, roughly 30% of them present only once. CDR3 length: 15 residues. With 5 bases removed from V and 8 bases from J, the gap between germline ends came to 22 bases. Germline loops: CDR1 SGHRS, CDR2 YFSETQ. Among the patients, none had received any treatment before thyroid surgery. The source of the sample is a study of metastatic and nonmetastatic thyroid tumors. Study-wide context: Patients with malignant and benign thyroid disease provided blood and tumor or nodule tissue, whose repertoires were compared. General study points: TCR beta diversity was reportedly significantly higher in malignant thyroid tumors than benign nodules, in blood and tumor.

The sample taken for sequencing was adjacent normal tissue. The V gene is TRBV5-1, the J gene TRBJ1-2; maybe TRBD1 (5 bases). The sequence derives from a female donor with papillary thyroid cancer or a benign thyroid nodule (not recorded which). Some clones in this sample may be carry-over from other donors' samples. The CDR3 loop reads CASRDRGLKLGGYTF. The DNA of the CDR3 is TGCGCCAGCAGAGATAGGGGACTCAAACTTGGGGGCTACACCTTC.